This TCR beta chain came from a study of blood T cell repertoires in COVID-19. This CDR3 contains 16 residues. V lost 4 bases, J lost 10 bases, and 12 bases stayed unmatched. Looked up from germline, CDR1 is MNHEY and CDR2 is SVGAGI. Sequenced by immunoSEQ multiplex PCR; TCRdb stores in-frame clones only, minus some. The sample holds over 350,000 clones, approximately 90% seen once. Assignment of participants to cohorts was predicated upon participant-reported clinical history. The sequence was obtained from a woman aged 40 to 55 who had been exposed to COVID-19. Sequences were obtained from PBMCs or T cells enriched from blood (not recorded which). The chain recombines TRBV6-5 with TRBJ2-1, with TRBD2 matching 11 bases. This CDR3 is CASSFLAGGREREQFF. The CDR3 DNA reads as TGTGCCAGCAGTTTTCTAGCGGGGGGCCGTGAACGCGAGCAGTTCTTC.